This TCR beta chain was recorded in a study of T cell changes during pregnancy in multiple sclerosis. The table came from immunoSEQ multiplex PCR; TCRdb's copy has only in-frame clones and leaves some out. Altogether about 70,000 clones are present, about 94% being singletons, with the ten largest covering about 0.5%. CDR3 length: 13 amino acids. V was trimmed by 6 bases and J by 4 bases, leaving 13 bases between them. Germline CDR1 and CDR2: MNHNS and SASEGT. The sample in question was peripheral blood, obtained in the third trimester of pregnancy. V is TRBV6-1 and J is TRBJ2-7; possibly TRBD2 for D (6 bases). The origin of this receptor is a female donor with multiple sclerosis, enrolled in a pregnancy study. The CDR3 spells CASRQAGGYEQYF. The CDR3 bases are TGTGCCAGCAGGCAAGCGGGCGGGTACGAGCAGTACTTC.